This T cell receptor beta chain was documented in a study of CD8 T cells in ankylosing spondylitis. Germline lookup yields CDR1 SGHAT and CDR2 FQNNGV. V gave up 1 base and J gave up 5 bases, with 9 bases separating them. The CDR3 runs 14 residues. TCRdb re-called the 5' RACE reads with MiXCR, one entry per CDR3 protein. The profile shows around 250,000 distinct CDR3 sequences, about 10% of them singletons. This clonotype was counted only a few times. This sequence was found in a male donor with ankylosing spondylitis or in good health (not recorded which). Input material: blood, either unsorted or a sorted T cell fraction (not recorded which). V gene TRBV11-2 combines with J gene TRBJ1-5; D gene uncertain. In DNA, the CDR3 is TGTGCCAGCAGCTTAGGTAGGGCGCATCAGCCCCAGCATTTT. It yields the protein CASSLGRAHQPQHF. Complete variable domain (other parts from reference TRBV11-2 and TRBJ1-5): EAGVAQSPRYKIIEKRQSVAFWCNPISGHATLYWYQQILGQGPKLLIQFQNNGVVDDSQLPKDRFSAERLKGVDSTLKIQPAKLEDSAVYLCASSLGRAHQPQHFGDGTRLSIL.